This TCR beta chain was identified in a study of T cells in localized non-small cell lung cancer (dated by TCRdb to 2018 to 2020). As for the study more broadly: Comparing tumors with uninvolved tumor-adjacent lungs, the study looked at the T cell repertoires of fewer than 250 patients with early-stage NSCLC. All 240 or so NSCLC patients in the cohort were treatment-naive and had localized lung tumors that were resected. NSCLC patients had a mean age of approximately 70 years, and 129 were male and about 98 female. The research as a whole found: Of the top 100 tumor clones, a median of roughly 53 were detected in paired uninvolved adjacent lung; approximately 30 were also among that lung's top 100. Because the study design was exploratory, TCR variables were selected using unadjusted p-values without false-discovery rate correction. Multi-region tumor sequencing was not performed, so intratumor heterogeneity could not be excluded. Longer overall survival was associated with higher T cell density in blood, whereas shorter survival was associated with higher clonality in adjacent lung. Uninvolved tumor-adjacent lung showed the highest T cell clonality, higher than tumor, which suggests more focused antigenic responses in the uninvolved tumor-adjacent lung.

At diagnosis, tumor, uninvolved tumor-adjacent lung and peripheral blood were collected and then preserved as a mix of FFPE and fresh-frozen material. For TCR repertoire profiling, blood samples were analyzed in the form of peripheral blood mononuclear cells. V and J are trimmed by 2 bases and 2 bases, and the gene matches miss 9 bases of the junction. From a lookup of the germline V gene (reference sequence), CDR1 and CDR2 are SGHNT and YYREEE. The CDR3 holds 16 amino acids from the cysteine to the phenylalanine. Only CDR3 DNA is held: 48 bases, read in frame from base 1. TCR beta CDR3 regions were sequenced from DNA using the immunoSEQ Assay. Per the source publication's procedure: To compute T cell density, TCR beta template counts were normalized to usable DNA, which was estimated by amplifying housekeeping genes. The preseqR package was used to estimate richness by extrapolating to 400,000 templates for PBMC samples and to 120,000 templates for tissue samples. Clonality was defined by subtracting Pielou's evenness from one. Tissue-enriched TCRs were identified through differential abundance testing performed on productive amino-acid clonotypes, with a minimum total count of 5 and an alpha of 0.1. The Jaccard Index and the Morisita Overlap Index were used to measure repertoire overlap between compartments. GLIPH grouped TCR beta CDR3s together with public tetramer-defined viral CDR3s, and a viral motif had to include at least three viral sequences and show V-gene enrichment. The immuneACCESS repertoire file appears here via TCRdb, limited to in-frame rearrangements. These files lack a portion of the clones; in checked studies, under half of the deficit traces to unresolved V genes, and the cause of the others is not known. That table is the source of V, J and clone size, and D and trimming were worked out from the DNA. This sample has some 19,000 clones in its table, and about 90% of those were observed once. Of the sample, about 4.3% falls within the top ten clones.

Note on this clone: What this receptor recognizes is not known. Base qualities are missing; no much larger clone stands one base away.

This receptor was identified in a male donor at least 60 years old with stage I squamous cell lung carcinoma. The sequence links TRBV5-4 to TRBJ2-7; TRBD2 lines up with 8 middle nucleotides. Here the sequenced sample was peripheral blood, taken before any cancer treatment. DNA sequence: TGTGCCAGCAGCTTCTCCAGCGGGAGCAGCCCCTACGAGCAGTACTTC. Its protein product is CASSFSSGSSPYEQYF.